Listed below are T cell receptor beta chains from one sample, sequenced in a study of T-cell reconstitution after alpha-beta-depleted transplantation in children. One entry per CDR3 protein, called by TCRdb with MiXCR from the PCR reads. The profile shows hundreds of thousands of distinct CDR3 sequences, 12% of them singletons. The specimen comprised PBMCs from the stem cell graft donor, sampled from the stem cell graft. All receptors derive from a human donor who donated a stem cell graft to a child with acute lymphoblastic leukemia. The CDR3 runs from the conserved cysteine through the conserved F or W. Fields, in order: D gene, CDR3 length, V gene, clone size, J gene, CDR3 protein, CDR3 DNA. D genes are given only for firm matches. Size values are once, few and many counts, or a class for expanded clones, and some rows have none.

TRBD2	15	TRBV4-3	many	TRBJ2-5	CASSQGGLAGETQYF	TGCGCCAGCAGCCAGGGGGGACTAGCCGGGGAGACCCAGTACTTC
TRBD1	14	TRBV4-3	many	TRBJ1-2	CASSPGQGMDGYTF	TGCGCCAGCAGCCCGGGACAGGGAATGGATGGCTACACCTTC
NA	13	TRBV20-1	many	TRBJ1-1	CSARDRWGREAFF	TGCAGTGCTAGAGATCGGTGGGGCAGAGAAGCTTTCTTT
TRBD1	14	TRBV5-1	NA	TRBJ2-7	CASSLDARGREQYF	TGCGCCAGCAGCTTGGATGCCAGGGGGCGCGAGCAGTACTTC
NA	11	TRBV29-1	many	TRBJ2-1	CSALQEGRKFF	TGCAGCGCCCTTCAAGAGGGTCGGAAGTTCTTC
TRBD2	16	TRBV28	many	TRBJ2-3	CASSLGLAGMADTQYF	TGTGCCAGCAGTCTCGGACTAGCGGGGATGGCAGATACGCAGTATTTT
NA	17	TRBV6-2/TRBV6-3	NA	TRBJ2-1	CASSYDPLGRSYNEQFF	TGTGCCAGCAGTTACGACCCTCTAGGGAGGTCCTACAATGAGCAGTTCTTC
NA	14	TRBV11-2	many	TRBJ2-3	CASSLVGPSDTQYF	TGTGCCAGCAGCTTAGTTGGCCCCTCAGATACGCAGTATTTT
NA	11	TRBV28	few	TRBJ1-2	CASRGLTGYTF	TGTGCCAGCAGGGGGTTGACAGGCTACACCTTC
NA	15	TRBV5-1	NA	TRBJ1-2	CASSLEGGPFGGYTF	TGCGCCAGCAGCTTGGAAGGGGGGCCTTTTGGAGGCTACACCTTC
NA	14	TRBV21-1	many	TRBJ2-7	CASSNRGTNHEQYF	TGTGCCAGCAGTAACAGGGGGACGAACCACGAGCAGTACTTC
NA	12	TRBV7-2	many	TRBJ2-5	CASSFRARSQYF	TGTGCCAGCAGCTTTAGGGCTAGGTCTCAGTACTTC
NA	13	TRBV4-2	few	TRBJ1-2	CASSQGGGGGYTF	TGTGCCAGCAGCCAAGGTGGGGGAGGAGGCTACACCTTC
NA	14	TRBV9	many	TRBJ2-5	CASSVTGVKETQYF	TGTGCCAGCAGCGTAACGGGGGTCAAAGAGACCCAGTACTTC
NA	14	TRBV7-9	many	TRBJ2-7	CASSTGDRSWEQYF	TGTGCCAGCAGCACGGGGGACAGATCGTGGGAGCAGTACTTC
NA	13	TRBV29-1	many	TRBJ1-2	CSVDPGGNYGYTF	TGCAGCGTGGACCCGGGCGGAAACTATGGCTACACCTTC
NA	13	TRBV6-1	many	TRBJ1-2	CASSPGPIFGYTF	TGTGCCAGCAGTCCGGGACCTATCTTTGGCTACACCTTC
NA	14	TRBV7-9	NA	TRBJ1-4	CASSLGQTNEKLFF	TGTGCCAGCAGCCTAGGGCAGACTAATGAAAAACTGTTTTTT
NA	13	TRBV12-3/TRBV12-4	NA	TRBJ2-2	CASRTDNTGELFF	TGTGCCAGCAGGACCGATAATACCGGGGAGCTGTTTTTT
TRBD1	15	TRBV4-1	many	TRBJ1-1	CASSPTTGVNTEAFF	TGCGCCAGCAGCCCTACGACAGGGGTGAACACTGAAGCTTTCTTT
TRBD1	15	TRBV5-6	many	TRBJ1-1	CASSLKWDSANEAFF	TGTGCCAGCAGCTTGAAATGGGACAGCGCTAATGAAGCTTTCTTT
TRBD1	15	TRBV5-1	NA	TRBJ2-7	CASSARTGSPYEQYF	TGCGCCAGCAGCGCCCGGACAGGTTCTCCCTACGAGCAGTACTTC
NA	13	TRBV18	many	TRBJ1-1	CASSPRTDAEAFF	TGTGCCAGCTCACCCCGGACAGACGCTGAAGCTTTCTTT
NA	15	TRBV23-1	few	TRBJ2-2	CASWDTGLYTGELFF	TGCGCCAGCTGGGACACAGGGTTATACACCGGGGAGCTGTTTTTT
NA	13	TRBV28	many	TRBJ1-4	CASSFRRYEKLFF	TGTGCCAGCAGTTTCCGACGGTATGAAAAACTGTTTTTT
NA	15	TRBV3-1	NA	TRBJ2-3	CASSQAGVGADTQYF	TGTGCCAGCAGCCAAGCAGGGGTAGGCGCAGATACGCAGTATTTT
NA	13	TRBV21-1	many	TRBJ2-7	CASSKREFYEQYF	TGTGCCAGCAGCAAGCGGGAGTTCTACGAGCAGTACTTC
NA	14	TRBV5-1	many	TRBJ1-1	CASSLDIWNTEAFF	TGCGCCAGCAGCTTGGACATCTGGAACACTGAAGCTTTCTTT
TRBD2	16	TRBV6-5	few	TRBJ2-7	CASSLAGTSATYEQYF	TGTGCCAGCAGTTTAGCCGGGACTAGCGCTACCTACGAGCAGTACTTC
TRBD2	17	TRBV25-1	many	TRBJ2-1	CASSEVLLAGGGNEQFF	TGTGCCAGCAGTGAGGTCTTATTAGCGGGAGGGGGCAATGAGCAGTTCTTC
TRBD1	15	TRBV6-1	many	TRBJ1-4	CASTGQGTTNEKLFF	TGTGCCAGCACTGGACAGGGGACAACTAATGAAAAACTGTTTTTT
TRBD1	16	TRBV4-3	many	TRBJ2-1	CASSQDTGTGEIEQFF	TGCGCCAGCAGCCAAGATACCGGGACAGGGGAAATTGAGCAGTTCTTC
TRBD1	12	TRBV19	NA	TRBJ1-5	CASRRTGMPQHF	TGTGCCAGTCGCAGGACAGGTATGCCCCAGCATTTT
NA	15	TRBV5-1	many	TRBJ1-5	CASSLEGARNQPQHF	TGCGCCAGCAGCTTGGAAGGGGCGCGGAATCAGCCCCAGCATTTT
TRBD1	14	TRBV27	many	TRBJ2-7	CASKKLGQPYEQYF	TGTGCCAGTAAAAAATTGGGACAGCCCTACGAGCAGTACTTC
NA	12	TRBV6-5	many	TRBJ2-5	CASSPGQETQYF	TGTGCCAGCAGTCCCGGTCAAGAGACCCAGTACTTC
NA	11	TRBV10-2	many	TRBJ1-1	CASSPGPEAFF	TGCGCCAGCAGCCCCGGACCTGAAGCTTTCTTT
TRBD2	13	TRBV4-3	few	TRBJ2-3	CASSRPGGDTQYF	TGCGCCAGCAGCCGCCCGGGAGGAGATACGCAGTATTTT
NA	14	TRBV5-1	many	TRBJ1-1	CASSLPGGTTEAFF	TGCGCCAGCAGCTTGCCAGGAGGTACCACTGAAGCTTTCTTT
NA	14	TRBV5-1	many	TRBJ1-1	CASSGITGNTEAFF	TGCGCCAGCAGCGGGATTACAGGGAACACTGAAGCTTTCTTT
TRBD1	16	TRBV27	many	TRBJ1-5	CASRSVSTGGNQPQHF	TGTGCCAGCAGATCTGTGAGCACAGGGGGCAATCAGCCCCAGCATTTT
TRBD2	13	TRBV6-2/TRBV6-3	many	TRBJ2-2	CASRTSGPGELFF	TGTGCCAGCAGGACTAGCGGGCCCGGGGAGCTGTTTTTT
NA	14	TRBV29-1	many	TRBJ2-2	CSVEIGSYPGELFF	TGCAGCGTTGAAATTGGGAGTTACCCCGGGGAGCTGTTTTTT
TRBD2	17	TRBV6-5	many	TRBJ2-3	CASSRTSGGPSTDTQYF	TGTGCCAGCAGTCGTACTAGCGGGGGCCCTAGCACAGATACGCAGTATTTT
TRBD2	17	TRBV14	few	TRBJ2-3	CASSLRTSGGATDTQYF	TGTGCCAGCAGCCTCCGGACTAGCGGGGGGGCGACAGATACGCAGTATTTT
NA	14	TRBV5-5	many	TRBJ2-1	CASSPLEGVNEQFF	TGTGCCAGCAGCCCCCTGGAGGGGGTCAATGAGCAGTTCTTC
NA	15	TRBV6-5	many	TRBJ2-1	CASSSSGDPYNEQFF	TGTGCCAGCAGCTCCTCCGGGGACCCCTACAATGAGCAGTTCTTC